Listed here are 20 T cell receptor beta chains from one sample, sequenced in a study of blood T cell repertoires in COVID-19. Assay: immunoSEQ multiplex PCR; the TCRdb copy retains only in-frame clones and omits some. The data contain a few hundred thousand clones, around nine tenths of them singletons. The sequencing sample was made of PBMCs or T cells enriched from blood (not recorded which). The receptors come from a woman in her 50s who had recovered from COVID-19.

V and J are TRBV2 and TRBJ1-1, with 9 bases that match TRBD1. V shed 2 bases and J 3 bases; nucleotides not matched to a gene: 13. Germline V CDR1 and CDR2: SNHLY, FYNNEI. The CDR3 runs to 18 residues. The CDR3 region has the DNA TGTGCCAGCAGTGAAAAAGGACAGGGGAATATCGGGGACACTGAAGCTTTCTTT. It codes for CASSEKGQGNIGDTEAFF.

This clone was seen many times. J is TRBJ1-5 and V is TRBV7-2; no definite D call. Per the germline V gene, CDR1 is SGHTA and CDR2 is FQGNSA. V was shortened by 4 bases and J by 0 bases, with 7 bases between the two germline ends. The length of the CDR3 is 14 residues. The CDR3, as DNA: TGTGCCAGCAGCTCCACTTATAGCAATCAGCCCCAGCATTTT. Translation: CASSSTYSNQPQHF.

The CDR3 DNA is TGTGCCAGCAGTTTAATCCAGGGGGCTCAGCCCCAGCATTTT. Its protein product is CASSLIQGAQPQHF. V is TRBV27 and J is TRBJ1-5, with 8 bases that match TRBD1. Unmatched junction bases numbered 3, after V lost 2 bases and J lost 6 bases. Germline V gene lookup returns CDR1 MNHEY and CDR2 SMNVEV (reference sequence). The CDR3 runs to 14 residues.

V is TRBV5-1 and J is TRBJ2-2; perhaps TRBD2 as D (7 bases). This CDR3 is 15 amino acids long. V was cut by 3 bases and J by 7 bases, with 16 bases left in between. Germline CDR1 is SGHRS and CDR2 is YFSETQ. The CDR3 reads CASSSFGGDNGELFF. CDR3 nucleotides: TGCGCCAGCAGCTCCTTTGGGGGGGACAACGGGGAGCTGTTTTTT.

This chain uses TRBV6-5 with TRBJ2-3, with 9 bases that match TRBD2. Germline CDR1 MNHEY, CDR2 SVGAGI. This CDR3 contains 13 residues. The V segment lost 8 bases and the J segment 5 bases; nucleotides outside the gene matches: 5. Here the CDR3 reads CASVAGEIDTQYF. CDR3 in DNA: TGTGCCAGCGTAGCGGGGGAGATAGATACGCAGTATTTT.

In its sample, this clone was seen a few times. The chain links TRBV19 to TRBJ1-2, with a weak D call TRBD1 (5 bases). With 6 bases removed from V and 4 bases from J, the gap between germline ends came to 15 bases. The germline V gene encodes CDR1 LNHDA and CDR2 SQIVND (reference sequence). This CDR3 region has 14 residues. In nucleotides, the CDR3 is TGTGCCAGTAGCCTAAGCGGGGGAAGCTATGGCTACACCTTC. It codes for CASSLSGGSYGYTF. Using reference TRBV19 and TRBJ1-2 for the parts outside the CDR3, the full variable domain is DGGITQSPKYLFRKEGQNVTLSCEQNLNHDAMYWYRQDPGQGLRLIYYSQIVNDFQKGDIAEGYSVSREKKESFPLTVTSAQKNPTAFYLCASSLSGGSYGYTFGSGTRLTVV.

The chain links TRBV6-5 to TRBJ1-5, with 7 bases matching TRBD1. The CDR3 has 14 residues. Trimming removed 5 bases from V and 8 bases from J; junction bases left unmatched: 9. The germline gives CDR1 MNHEY, CDR2 SVGAGI. This CDR3 is CASSLDRVKEPQHF. CDR3 nucleotides: TGTGCCAGCAGTCTAGACAGGGTCAAGGAGCCCCAGCATTTT.

This clone turned up a few times. The V gene is TRBV3-1 (or the pseudogene TRBV3-2), the J gene TRBJ2-7; D unclear. Between the trimmed V and J ends, which lost 0 bases and 5 bases, there was a span of 5 bases. The CDR3 is 12 amino acids. The germline gives CDR1 LGHDT, CDR2 YNNKEL (reference sequence). CDR3 bases: TGTGCCAGCAGCCAAGAGGGCCACGAGCAGTACTTC. It yields the protein CASSQEGHEQYF.

DNA of the CDR3: TGCAGCGTTTGTAAGGTAGAGGGAATGAACACTGAAGCTTTCTTT. Translation: CSVCKVEGMNTEAFF. V and J are TRBV29-1 and TRBJ1-1; D uncertain. The V end was cut by 5 bases, the J end by 0 bases, with 16 bases between. Germline CDR1 and CDR2: SQVTM and ANQGSEA. The CDR3 is made up of 15 amino acids.

This rearrangement joins TRBV4-1 to TRBJ2-1; 11 nucleotides agree with TRBD2. Germline V CDR1 and CDR2: MGHRA, YSYEKL. This CDR3 is built from 16 residues. Trimming at V came to 1 base and at J to 9 bases, leaving 8 bases not matched to a gene. The CDR3 here is CASSQVVAGGPGEQFF. The DNA of the CDR3 is TGCGCCAGCAGCCAAGTGGTAGCGGGGGGGCCCGGTGAGCAGTTCTTC.

The chain couples TRBV27 to TRBJ1-5; the D gene is possibly TRBD1 (6 bases). The CDR3 is 13 residues long. V lost 7 bases and J lost 5, with 12 bases in between. Germline loops: CDR1 MNHEY, CDR2 SMNVEV (reference sequence). CDR3 residues: CASNHRAHQPQHF. CDR3 in DNA: TGTGCCAGCAACCACAGGGCCCATCAGCCCCAGCATTTT.

The rearrangement joins TRBV19 to TRBJ1-1; D may be TRBD1 (5 bases). Germline V gene data show CDR1 as LNHDA and CDR2 as SQIVND (reference sequence). Between the trimmed V and J ends, which lost 6 bases and 0 bases, there was a span of 11 bases. This CDR3 spans 14 amino acids. The DNA of the CDR3 is TGTGCCAGTAGGCAGGGCTACATGAACACTGAAGCTTTCTTT. Amino acids: CASRQGYMNTEAFF.

V and J are TRBV13 and TRBJ2-1; D gene unclear. The CDR3 totals 11 residues. V was clipped by 5 bases and J by 10 bases, with 9 bases between them. The germline V gene has CDR1 PRHDT and CDR2 FYEKMQ (reference sequence). The chain's CDR3 is CASSRSLEQFF. The CDR3 DNA is TGTGCCAGCAGCCGGAGCCTCGAGCAGTTCTTC. The variable domain in full, with the rest retrieved from reference TRBV13 and TRBJ2-1, is AAGVIQSPRHLIKEKRETATLKCYPIPRHDTVYWYQQGPGQDPQFLISFYEKMQSDKGSIPDRFSAQQFSDYHSELNMSSLELGDSALYFCASSRSLEQFFGPGTRLTVL.

The V call is TRBV12-3 or TRBV12-4, the J call TRBJ1-2; D gene ambiguous. With 2 bases removed from V and 7 bases from J, the gap between germline ends came to 8 bases. The CDR3 spans 12 residues. CDR3 nucleotide sequence: TGTGCCAGCAGTTTACGCGGCGCTGGCTACACCTTC. Amino acid sequence: CASSLRGAGYTF.

The chain has TRBV27 and TRBJ2-7, with a weak D call TRBD1 (5 bases). The CDR3 is 16 residues long. Germline V CDR1 and CDR2: MNHEY, SMNVEV (reference sequence). The V end was cut by 3 bases, the J end by 3 bases, with 18 bases between. The CDR3 loop reads CASSFDLPQVGYEQYF. The CDR3 nucleotides read TGTGCCAGCAGTTTTGATCTACCACAGGTCGGCTACGAGCAGTACTTC.

The rearrangement links TRBV24-1 to TRBJ1-5; D uncertain. V was clipped by 3 bases and J by 6 bases, with 17 bases between them. Germline V CDR1 and CDR2: KGHDR, SFDVKD. This CDR3 contains 16 residues. CDR3 DNA: TGTGCCACCAGTGATCCCTCAGGAGGAGTAGGTCAGCCCCAGCATTTT. Translation gives CATSDPSGGVGQPQHF.

V usage is TRBV27 and J usage is TRBJ1-2; D may be TRBD1 (6 bases). The CDR3 consists of 14 residues. Trimming removed 4 bases from V and 8 bases from J, with 17 bases in between. In germline, CDR1 is MNHEY, CDR2 SMNVEV (reference sequence). The CDR3 region is CASSYDGTTWGYTF. In nucleotides, the CDR3 is TGTGCCAGCAGTTACGACGGGACAACGTGGGGCTACACCTTC.

This clone was recorded once. The V and J genes are TRBV5-4 and TRBJ2-5; 11 bases are shared with TRBD2. Trimming cost V 5 bases and J 1 base; bases outside gene matches: 4. Germline V CDR1 and CDR2: SGHNT, YYREEE (reference sequence). This CDR3 is built from 15 residues. The CDR3 DNA follows: TGTGCCAGCAGTCGTCTAGCGGGGGGCCAAGAGACCCAGTACTTC. Protein: CASSRLAGGQETQYF.

The V call is TRBV18, the J call TRBJ2-3, with a possible D match to TRBD1 (5 bases). CDR3 length equals 15 residues. Trimming stripped 0 bases from V and 0 bases from J, with 7 bases between. CDR1 KGHSH and CDR2 LQKENI come from the germline V gene. As DNA, the CDR3 is TGTGCCAGCTCACCACCAGACAGCAGCACAGATACGCAGTATTTT. Amino acids: CASSPPDSSTDTQYF. The full variable domain, in which reference TRBV18 and TRBJ2-3 provide the parts outside the CDR3, is NAGVMQNPRHLVRRRGQEARLRCSPMKGHSHVYWYRQLPEEGLKFMVYLQKENIIDESGMPKERFSAEFPKEGPSILRIQQVVRGDSAAYFCASSPPDSSTDTQYFGPGTRLTVL.

Concerning this clone: The same CDR3 is also encoded by other DNA sequences in this sample. The rearrangement uses TRBV18 and TRBJ2-7, with D possibly TRBD2 on 5 matching bases. The germline gives CDR1 KGHSH, CDR2 LQKENI. This CDR3 contains 13 residues. The ends were cut back, 2 bases at V and 0 bases at J, with 5 bases in the middle. CDR3: CASSPGSSYEQYF. The CDR3 DNA follows: TGTGCCAGCTCACCAGGGAGCTCCTACGAGCAGTACTTC.